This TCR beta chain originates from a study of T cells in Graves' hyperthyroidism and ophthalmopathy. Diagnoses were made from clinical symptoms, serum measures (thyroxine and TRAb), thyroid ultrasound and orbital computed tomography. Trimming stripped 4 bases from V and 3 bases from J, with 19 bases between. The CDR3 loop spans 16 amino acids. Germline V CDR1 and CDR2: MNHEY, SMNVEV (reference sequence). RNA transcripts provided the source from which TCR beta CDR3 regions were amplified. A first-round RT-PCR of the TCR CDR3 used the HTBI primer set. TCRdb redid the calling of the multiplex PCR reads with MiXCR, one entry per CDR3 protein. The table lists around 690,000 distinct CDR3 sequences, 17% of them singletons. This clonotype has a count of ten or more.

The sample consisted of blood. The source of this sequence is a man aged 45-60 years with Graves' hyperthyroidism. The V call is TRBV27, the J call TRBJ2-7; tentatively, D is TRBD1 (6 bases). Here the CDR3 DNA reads TGTGCCAGCAGTTCGTTGGGACAACAACTCCGCTACGAGCAGTACTTC. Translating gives CASSSLGQQLRYEQYF.